These 14 T cell receptor beta chains were sequenced from one sample in a study of cytomegalovirus exposure and HLA in healthy donors. It was with 60 Vbeta and 13 Jbeta primers that the PCR ran. Sequencing was performed with immunoSEQ multiplex PCR; in TCRdb, only in-frame clones are kept and a portion is missing. The sample records roughly 100,000 clones, roughly four fifths being singletons. Sequenced input: PBMCs. The receptors stem from a man in his fifties or sixties in good health and CMV-seronegative.

The rearrangement uses TRBV27 and TRBJ1-2; 7 nucleotides agree with TRBD1. This CDR3 spans 18 amino acids. Germline V gene data show CDR1 as MNHEY and CDR2 as SMNVEV (reference sequence). The J segment lost 0 bases and the V segment lost 2 bases, leaving 12 bases of the junction unmatched. Here the CDR3 reads CASSLRGGTRRANYGYTF. The CDR3 nucleotides read TGTGCCAGCAGTTTAAGAGGGGGCACGAGAAGAGCTAACTATGGCTACACCTTC.

This chain connects TRBV2 to TRBJ2-3; TRBD1 is a possible D gene (6 bases). The CDR3 spans 15 residues. From germline, CDR1 is SNHLY and CDR2 FYNNEI. The V end lost 1 base, the J end lost 6 bases, and 14 bases lay between the germline ends. DNA of the CDR3: TGTGCCAGCAGTGAAGGGCAGGGGCGTGGGGATACGCAGTATTTT. It translates to CASSEGQGRGDTQYF.

This clone was counted a few times. The genes are TRBV19 and TRBJ1-1; D not resolved. This CDR3 has 14 residues. The germline gives CDR1 LNHDA, CDR2 SQIVND (reference sequence). Trimming shortened V by 7 bases and J by 2 bases, and 14 bases separated the two germline ends. The CDR3: CASTGRQTNTEAFF. Written as DNA, the CDR3 is TGTGCCAGTACGGGGAGGCAGACAAACACTGAAGCTTTCTTT.

This chain links TRBV30 with TRBJ1-6, with a tentative D call TRBD1 (5 bases). Germline loops: CDR1 GTSNPN, CDR2 SVGIG (reference sequence). Trimming cost V 4 bases and J 18 bases, with 22 bases left between them. The CDR3 loop spans 13 amino acids. CDR3 sequence: CAWTPSSGTSPHF. The CDR3 bases are TGTGCCTGGACCCCATCCAGCGGGACTTCTCCCCACTTT.

V gene TRBV6-5 combines with J gene TRBJ1-1, with 9 bases aligning to TRBD1. The V gene's germline CDR1 is MNHEY and CDR2 SVGAGI. This CDR3 region has 15 residues. V gave up 6 bases and J gave up 3 bases; unmatched junction bases: 8. CDR3 in amino acids: CASRQGAYLDTEAFF. CDR3 bases: TGTGCCAGCAGACAGGGGGCGTATCTCGACACTGAAGCTTTCTTT.

The chain combines TRBV6-1 with TRBJ2-7; D is perhaps TRBD2 (6 bases). The CDR3 contains 15 residues. Germline V gene sequence: CDR1 MNHNS, CDR2 SASEGT. The V end was cut by 2 bases, the J end by 2 bases, with 13 bases between. The CDR3 here is CASSETGLLTYEQYF. CDR3 bases: TGTGCCAGCAGTGAAACGGGACTCCTGACCTACGAGCAGTACTTC.

J is TRBJ2-7 and V is TRBV11-2; the D gene is possibly TRBD2 (6 bases). The CDR3 runs 14 residues. Germline values: CDR1 SGHAT, CDR2 FQNNGV. Between the trimmed V and J ends, which lost 7 bases and 4 bases, there was a span of 17 bases. CDR3 loop: CASTPWSSAYEQYF. In nucleotides, the CDR3 is TGTGCCAGCACCCCCTGGTCTAGCGCGTACGAGCAGTACTTC.

There are a few counts of this clone. The chain carries TRBV5-4 and TRBJ2-1, with D hard to call. Germline assignment: CDR1 SGHNT and CDR2 YYREEE (reference sequence). This CDR3 has 12 residues. V was clipped by 4 bases and J by 9 bases, with 11 bases between them. CDR3 DNA sequence: TGTGCCAGCAGCACCCCGACGGGTGAGCAGTTCTTC. Its protein is CASSTPTGEQFF.

The chain has TRBV4-1 and TRBJ2-1, with D possibly TRBD1 on 7 matching bases. Looked up from germline, CDR1 is MGHRA and CDR2 is YSYEKL. The CDR3 length is 14 residues. Trimming took off 4 bases at V and 10 bases at J, with 17 bases between the two ends. CDR3 region: CASSPTGLGGEQFF. The CDR3 DNA reads as TGCGCCAGCAGCCCGACAGGGCTTGGAGGGGAGCAGTTCTTC.

V is TRBV7-9 and J is TRBJ2-7, with D perhaps TRBD2 (6 bases). The V and J ends lost 5 bases and 5 bases respectively, with 19 bases between them. This CDR3 spans 15 amino acids. The germline V gene has CDR1 SEHNR and CDR2 FQNEAQ (reference sequence). CDR3 region: CASSPWRGRADEQYF. The DNA of the CDR3 is TGTGCCAGCAGCCCCTGGCGGGGCCGGGCGGACGAGCAGTACTTC.

V and J are TRBV28 and TRBJ1-5, with a tentative D call TRBD1 (5 bases). V was cut by 4 bases and J by 4 bases, with 17 bases left in between. The CDR3 is 16 amino acids. Germline assignment: CDR1 MDHEN and CDR2 SYDVKM. The CDR3 region is CASSSPVGGRNQPQHF. The CDR3 coding sequence is TGTGCCAGCAGTTCCCCGGTGGGGGGGAGAAATCAGCCCCAGCATTTT.

The chain recombines TRBV28 with TRBJ2-4; the D gene is possibly TRBD2 (6 bases). V lost 3 bases and J lost 3, with 12 bases in between. The CDR3 totals 15 residues. CDR1 is MDHEN and CDR2 is SYDVKM in the germline V gene. The CDR3: CASSFGGIGKNIQYF. DNA of the CDR3: TGTGCCAGCAGTTTCGGAGGGATAGGCAAAAACATTCAGTACTTC.

This clone was observed a few times. The gene calls are TRBV6-1 and TRBJ2-7; tentatively, D is TRBD2 (5 bases). Germline V CDR1 and CDR2: MNHNS, SASEGT. V gave up 8 bases and J gave up 2 bases, with 16 bases separating them. The CDR3 is 14 residues long. CDR3 region: CASAVGVSTYEQYF. The CDR3 DNA is TGTGCCAGCGCCGTCGGGGTTAGTACCTACGAGCAGTACTTC.

The chain is built from TRBV7-9 and TRBJ1-1, with TRBD1 as a possible D gene (5 bases). Germline assignment: CDR1 SEHNR and CDR2 FQNEAQ (reference sequence). V shed 2 bases and J shed 1 base, with 5 bases lying between them. This CDR3 has 13 residues. In DNA, the CDR3 is TGTGCCAGCAGCTTACAGGGGAACACTGAAGCTTTCTTT. Translated: CASSLQGNTEAFF.